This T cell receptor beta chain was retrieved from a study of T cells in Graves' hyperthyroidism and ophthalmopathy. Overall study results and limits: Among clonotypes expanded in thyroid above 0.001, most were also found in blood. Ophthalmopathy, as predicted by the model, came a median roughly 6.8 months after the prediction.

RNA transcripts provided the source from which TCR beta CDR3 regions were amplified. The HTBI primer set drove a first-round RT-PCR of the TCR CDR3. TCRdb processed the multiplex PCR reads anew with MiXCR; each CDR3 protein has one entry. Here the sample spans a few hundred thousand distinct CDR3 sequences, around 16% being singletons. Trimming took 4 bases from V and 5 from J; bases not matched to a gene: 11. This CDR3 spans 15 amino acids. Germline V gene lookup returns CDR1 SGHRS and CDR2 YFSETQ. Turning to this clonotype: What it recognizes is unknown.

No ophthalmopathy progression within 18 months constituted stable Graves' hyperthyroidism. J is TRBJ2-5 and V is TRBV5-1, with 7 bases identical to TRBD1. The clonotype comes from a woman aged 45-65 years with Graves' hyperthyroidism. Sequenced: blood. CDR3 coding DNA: TGCGCCAGCAGCCGGACACAGGGGACCTTCGAGACCCAGTACTTC. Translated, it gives CASSRTQGTFETQYF.